Detailed here is one TCR beta chain. A junction boundary mismatches the germline segment, possibly from a read error. This sample was taken from a study of neurological immune-mediated disorders. The cDNA was generated through 5'RACE incorporating 10-nucleotide random UMIs. Sequencing of 15-18 subjects in each run yielded over 190 million TCR-beta sequences. TCRdb called the 5' RACE reads again in MiXCR, with one record for every CDR3 protein. The repertoire has about 38,000 distinct CDR3 sequences, 11% of them found once; the top ten carry around 3.9%. CDR1 is SGHRS and CDR2 is YFSETQ in the germline V gene. CDR3 length equals 13 residues. As to time point: technical triplicate 1. From 2 million PBMCs stored at -80 C, the unsorted libraries were generated.

The receptor comes from a man in his fifties or sixties with HTLV-1-associated myelopathy (HAM/TSP). The sample comprised PBMCs. The rearrangement joins TRBV5-1 to TRBJ2-3; D remains unclear. The CDR3 DNA follows: TGCGCCAGCAGTTTGGACCGGACAGATACGCAGTATTTT. Residues: CASSLDRTDTQYF.